The 21 T cell receptor beta chains listed next were all sequenced from one sample in a study of cytomegalovirus exposure and HLA in healthy donors (TCRdb year 2017). Receptor amplification or capture employed the immunoSEQ multiplex PCR assay. The multiplex PCR relied on a mix of 60 forward primers for TCR Vbeta segments and 13 reverse primers for TCR Jbeta segments. The table comes from immuneACCESS by way of TCRdb, which keeps in-frame sequences with V and J called. Part of the clones is missing from these tables; in studies checked, under half for an unresolved V gene and the rest for unknown reasons. For this sample, the table gives roughly 34,000 clones. The ten largest clonotypes hold more than 3.5% of the sample. The specimen sequenced was PBMCs. The receptor set was obtained from a woman in her thirties or forties in good health and CMV-seropositive.

This chain connects TRBV29-1 to TRBJ2-7; the match to TRBD2 covers 8 bases. CDR1 is SQVTM, CDR2 ANQGSEA, per germline. The ends lost 6 bases at V and 1 base at J; junction bases unmatched: 8. There are 14 residues in the CDR3. CDR3 loop: CSVSTSGASYEQYF. DNA for the CDR3: TGCAGCGTGTCAACTAGCGGAGCTTCCTACGAGCAGTACTTC.

The chain couples TRBV13 to TRBJ2-7, with 9 bases fitting TRBD1. Per germline, CDR1 PRHDT and CDR2 FYEKMQ (reference sequence). This CDR3 contains 14 residues. J was trimmed by 4 bases and V by 2 bases; bases with no gene match: 3. The CDR3 region is CASSLWDRVYEQYF. The CDR3 nucleotides read TGTGCCAGCAGCTTATGGGACAGGGTGTACGAGCAGTACTTC. Complete variable domain (other parts from reference TRBV13 and TRBJ2-7): AAGVIQSPRHLIKEKRETATLKCYPIPRHDTVYWYQQGPGQDPQFLISFYEKMQSDKGSIPDRFSAQQFSDYHSELNMSSLELGDSALYFCASSLWDRVYEQYFGPGTRLTVT.

V and J are TRBV14 and TRBJ2-2; D remains unclear. The V end was cut by 1 base, the J end by 7 bases, with 7 bases between. This CDR3 contains 13 residues. Germline CDR1 is SGHDN and CDR2 is FVKESK. Here the CDR3 DNA reads TGTGCCAGCAGCCAAGGAGTTGTCGGGGAGCTGTTTTTT. It is translated as CASSQGVVGELFF.

This chain links TRBV23-1 with TRBJ2-7; 11 nucleotides agree with TRBD2. TRBV23-1 is classed as an ORF, of uncertain function. V shed 5 bases, J shed 4 bases, and the junction held 13 bases outside the gene matches. The CDR3 covers 17 residues. The CDR3 here is CASSSTSGTTAEYEQYF. In DNA form, the CDR3 reads TGCGCCAGCAGTTCGACTAGCGGGACGACGGCAGAATACGAGCAGTACTTC.

The chain employs TRBV5-4 and TRBJ2-5; unclear D gene. V was pared by 1 base and J by 1 base, with 5 bases between. Germline V CDR1 and CDR2: SGHNT, YYREEE (reference sequence). The CDR3 loop spans 13 amino acids. CDR3 protein: CASSLYGQETQYF. As DNA, the CDR3 is TGTGCCAGCAGCTTGTACGGCCAAGAGACCCAGTACTTC.

The chain is built from TRBV10-3 and TRBJ2-7, with 10 bases lining up with TRBD2. The CDR3 is 15 residues long. V lost 8 bases to trimming and J lost 6 bases; unmatched junction nucleotides: 13. Germline lookup yields CDR1 ENHRY and CDR2 SYGVKD. CDR3 DNA sequence: TGTGCCATCGGCCCCAACAGCGGGAGGGGGGCCGAGCAGTACTTC. Translating gives CAIGPNSGRGAEQYF.

J is TRBJ1-5 and V is TRBV28, with unresolved D. The germline V and J ends were trimmed by 6 bases and 6 bases, with 12 bases remaining between them. The CDR3 has 13 residues. CDR1 and CDR2 (germline): MDHEN, SYDVKM. Written as DNA, the CDR3 is TGTGCCAGCAGCCTCGGGATGATTCAGCCCCAGCATTTT. It yields the protein CASSLGMIQPQHF. Complete variable domain (other parts from reference TRBV28 and TRBJ1-5): DVKVTQSSRYLVKRTGEKVFLECVQDMDHENMFWYRQDPGLGLRLIYFSYDVKMKEKGDIPEGYSVSREKKERFSLILESASTNQTSMYLCASSLGMIQPQHFGDGTRLSIL.

The chain carries TRBV7-9 and TRBJ2-6, with 10 bases identical to TRBD1. Germline V CDR1 and CDR2: SEHNR, FQNEAQ (reference sequence). The CDR3 spans 18 residues. Trimming removed 5 bases from V and 4 bases from J; junction bases left unmatched: 11. In DNA, the CDR3 is TGTGCCAGCAGCCGAGGACAGGGGGTGTTGGTAGGGGCCAACGTCCTGACTTTC. Its protein is CASSRGQGVLVGANVLTF.

This chain connects TRBV4-1 to TRBJ2-7; D not certain. The germline V gene has CDR1 MGHRA and CDR2 YSYEKL. V was pared by 1 base and J by 6 bases, with 7 bases between. The CDR3 runs to 12 residues. The CDR3 bases are TGCGCCAGCAGCCAAGTCGGCGGCGAGCAGTACTTC. This sequence encodes CASSQVGGEQYF.

CDR3 sequence: CASSSSTGNQPQHF. CDR3 bases: TGTGCCAGCAGTTCCTCAACAGGGAATCAGCCCCAGCATTTT. The chain joins TRBV6-5 to TRBJ1-5; D may be TRBD1 (6 bases). V shed 4 bases and J shed 4 bases, with 11 bases lying between them. The V gene's germline CDR1 is MNHEY and CDR2 SVGAGI. The CDR3 runs 14 residues.

The chain is built from TRBV15 and TRBJ2-2; D possibly corresponds to TRBD2 (5 bases). V lost 0 bases and J 0 bases, leaving 11 bases between the germline ends. The CDR3 runs to 17 residues. CDR1 is LNHNV, CDR2 YYDKDF, per germline (reference sequence). The CDR3 protein is CATSRDPVTTNTGELFF. CDR3 nucleotide sequence: TGTGCCACCAGCAGAGATCCTGTGACTACGAACACCGGGGAGCTGTTTTTT.

The V and J genes are TRBV10-3 and TRBJ2-3; 9 nucleotides line up with TRBD1. The ends lost 10 bases at V and 4 bases at J; junction bases unmatched: 9. CDR1 is ENHRY and CDR2 is SYGVKD in the germline V gene. CDR3 length: 14 amino acids. The CDR3 here is CATEGTGISDTQYF. DNA for the CDR3: TGTGCCACCGAGGGGACAGGGATATCAGATACGCAGTATTTT.

CDR3: CASMRQGQETQYF. The CDR3 nucleotides are TGTGCCAGTATGAGACAGGGCCAAGAGACCCAGTACTTC. This sequence joins TRBV19 and TRBJ2-5; 7 nucleotides agree with TRBD1. The CDR3 contains 13 residues. V was clipped by 7 bases and J by 1 base; unmatched bases: 3. Germline V gives CDR1 LNHDA, CDR2 SQIVND (reference sequence).

The chain employs TRBV6-5 and TRBJ1-1; no definite D call. V lost 2 bases and J lost 3, with 10 bases in between. The CDR3 runs to 14 residues. Germline CDR1 MNHEY, CDR2 SVGAGI. CDR3 amino acids: CASSYKGRDTEAFF. The CDR3 nucleotides are TGTGCCAGCAGTTACAAAGGGAGGGACACTGAAGCTTTCTTT.

The genes are TRBV9 and TRBJ2-1; perhaps TRBD2 as D (6 bases). CDR3 size: 14 residues. V was trimmed by 7 bases and J by 3 bases, leaving 14 bases between them. Germline CDR1 SGDLS, CDR2 YYNGEE. The CDR3 protein is CASFVGEDYNEQFF. The CDR3 DNA sequence: TGTGCCAGCTTTGTAGGGGAGGACTACAATGAGCAGTTCTTC.

The CDR3 reads CASSLVGGPQETQYF. For the CDR3, the DNA is TGTGCCAGCAGCTTAGTCGGGGGGCCCCAAGAGACCCAGTACTTC. The V call is TRBV7-2, the J call TRBJ2-5; D possibly corresponds to TRBD2 (7 bases). The CDR3 is 15 amino acids. V was pared by 1 base and J by 1 base, with 10 bases between. Per the germline V gene, CDR1 is SGHTA and CDR2 is FQGNSA.

This chain connects TRBV7-9 to TRBJ2-5; 8 bases line up with TRBD1. The closer fit of TRBJ2-7 to the DNA end suggests the J call may be wrong. Germline lookup yields CDR1 SEHNR and CDR2 FQNEAQ (reference sequence). The CDR3 contains 14 residues. CDR3: CASSPKDREYEQYF. CDR3 bases: TGTGCCAGCAGCCCAAAGGACAGGGAATACGAGCAGTACTTC.

The chain couples TRBV4-2 to TRBJ2-7, with D possibly being TRBD2 (5 bases). Per germline, CDR1 LGHNA and CDR2 YNFKEQ. V dropped 2 bases and J dropped 2 bases, with 13 bases sitting between them. The CDR3 totals 15 residues. This chain's CDR3 is CASSQYTASPYEQYF. The CDR3 DNA reads as TGTGCCAGCAGCCAATATACCGCTAGCCCCTACGAGCAGTACTTC.

The rearrangement links TRBV29-1 to TRBJ2-1; 10 positions match TRBD2. CDR3 length: 15 amino acids. Germline V gives CDR1 SQVTM, CDR2 ANQGSEA. The J segment lost 6 bases and the V segment lost 4 bases, leaving 9 bases of the junction unmatched. CDR3 loop: CSVADGTSDTNEQFF. In nucleotides, the CDR3 is TGCAGCGTTGCGGACGGGACTAGCGATACCAATGAGCAGTTCTTC.

The genes are TRBV4-1 and TRBJ1-1; no clear D gene. V gave up 0 bases and J gave up 4 bases, with 12 bases separating them. This CDR3 is 15 amino acids long. From germline, CDR1 is MGHRA and CDR2 YSYEKL. The CDR3 DNA follows: TGCGCCAGCAGCCAAGATCCCTCGGCGGGCACTGAAGCTTTCTTT. Translation gives CASSQDPSAGTEAFF.

The chain is built from TRBV7-2 and TRBJ2-7; 9 nucleotides align to TRBD1. This CDR3 has 16 amino acids. The germline CDR1 and CDR2 sequences are SGHTA and FQGNSA. Trimming removed 5 bases from V and 6 bases from J; junction bases left unmatched: 14. The chain's CDR3 is CASSATSGTGTFEQYF. The DNA of the CDR3 is TGTGCCAGCAGCGCGACCTCCGGGACAGGGACCTTCGAGCAGTACTTC.